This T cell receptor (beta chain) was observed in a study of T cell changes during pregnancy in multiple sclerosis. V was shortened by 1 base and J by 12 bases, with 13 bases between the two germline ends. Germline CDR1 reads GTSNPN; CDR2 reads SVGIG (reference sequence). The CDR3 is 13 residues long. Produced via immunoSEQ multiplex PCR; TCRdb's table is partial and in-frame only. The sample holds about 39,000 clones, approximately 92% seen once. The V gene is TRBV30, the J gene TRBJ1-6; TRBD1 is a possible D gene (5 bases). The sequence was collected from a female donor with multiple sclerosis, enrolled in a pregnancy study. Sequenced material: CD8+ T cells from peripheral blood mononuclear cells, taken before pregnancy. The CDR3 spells CAWSDSRGRPLHF. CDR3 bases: TGTGCCTGGAGTGACTCCCGGGGGAGACCCCTCCACTTT.